This T cell receptor (beta chain) was sequenced in a study of CD8+CD57+ T cells in acquired aplastic anemia. The CDR3 has 13 residues. The V and J ends lost 2 bases and 5 bases respectively, with 9 bases between them. The germline V gene has CDR1 MRHNA and CDR2 SNTAGT. Using genomic DNA as the template, TCR beta VDJ and CDR3 profiling was carried out. A single record per CDR3 protein comes from TCRdb applying MiXCR to the reads. Here the sample spans more than 150,000 distinct CDR3 sequences, about 44% being singletons. This clonotype showed up many times. Patients chosen for sequencing had CD8+CD57+ cells that had expanded, as shown by flow cytometry.

Sequenced: sorted CD4+, CD8+, or CD8+CD57+ T cells (not recorded which) from PBMCs. This clonotype was sampled from a human donor with aplastic anemia. The chain combines TRBV6-4 with TRBJ1-2; D uncertain. The CDR3 DNA sequence: TGTGCCAGCAGTGACACGCCGCCGTATGGCTACACCTTC. It is translated as CASSDTPPYGYTF.